Listed here is a single T cell receptor (beta chain). TCRdb re-analysed the RT-PCR reads in MiXCR, keeping a single row per CDR3 protein. The data show 500,000 to 700,000 distinct CDR3 sequences, around 21% seen once. This entry belongs to a study of response to subunit inactivated influenza vaccine. V was clipped by 2 bases and J by 6 bases, with 13 bases between them. The germline CDR1 and CDR2 sequences are SGHAT and FQNNGV. This CDR3 comprises 14 residues. In addition, the sample was reused for a study of T cells expressing NK-cell markers. In that study: 5'RACE template switching with UMIs produced the TCR beta cDNA. Several of the experiments relied on an anti-gamma-delta TCR antibody so that only alpha-beta TCR T cells were sorted. A few of the donors also had these clonotypes leading their CD3+CD56-NKG2C+ fraction.

Sequencing used CD4+ T cells sorted from PBMCs, obtained 11 to 12 days after vaccination. The gene calls are TRBV11-2 and TRBJ1-1, with a possible D match to TRBD1 (5 bases). This receptor was identified in a man aged 50-60 years who received an inactivated influenza vaccine. The CDR3 DNA reads as TGTGCCAGCAGCTTATTGGTTGGGGGGGCTGAAGCTTTCTTT. The encoded protein is CASSLLVGGAEAFF.